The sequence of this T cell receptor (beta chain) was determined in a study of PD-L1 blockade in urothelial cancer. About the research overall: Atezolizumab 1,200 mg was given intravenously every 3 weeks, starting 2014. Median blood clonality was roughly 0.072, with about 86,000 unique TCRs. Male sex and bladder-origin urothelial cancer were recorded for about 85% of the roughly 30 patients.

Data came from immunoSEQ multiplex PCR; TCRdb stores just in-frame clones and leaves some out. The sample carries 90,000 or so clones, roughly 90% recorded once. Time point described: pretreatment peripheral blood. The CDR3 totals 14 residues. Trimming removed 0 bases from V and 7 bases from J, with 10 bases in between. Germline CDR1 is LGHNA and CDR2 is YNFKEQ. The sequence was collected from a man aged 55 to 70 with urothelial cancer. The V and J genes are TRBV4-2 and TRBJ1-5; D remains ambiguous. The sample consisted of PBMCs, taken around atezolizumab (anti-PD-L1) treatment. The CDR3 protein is CASSQDWRSQPQHF. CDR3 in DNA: TGTGCCAGCAGCCAAGATTGGAGGTCACAGCCCCAGCATTTT.